Sequencing of this T cell receptor beta chain was carried out in a study of T-cell memory formation after mild COVID-19. The wider study: Largely donor-specific sequence clusters came from a couple of donors.

Study-wide points: Memory sampled before infection contained some responding clones, suggesting cross-reactive memory joined.

A 5'RACE reaction primed in the constant segment made cDNA libraries of TCR alpha and TCR beta, and these carried sample barcodes and UMIs. TCRdb recomputed calls from the 5' RACE reads with MiXCR, one row per CDR3 protein. Of roughly 600,000 distinct CDR3 sequences in the sample, over 15% were seen once. The CDR3 runs 15 residues. V lost 1 base to trimming and J lost 8 bases, with 16 bases between them. In germline, CDR1 is SGHTA, CDR2 FQGNSA. Only a few counts were recorded for this clonotype. Its antigen remains unidentified. Material: PBMCs or a T cell subset sorted from them (not recorded which). This TCR was recovered from an adult woman who had mild COVID-19 (a few samples of this study predate the infection). Cell type and time point are not known. The chain employs TRBV7-2 and TRBJ2-3; no reliable D call. In nucleotides, the CDR3 is TGTGCCAGCAGCTTAGTCCCCGTCCTCTCCGGTACGCAGTATTTT. This translates into CASSLVPVLSGTQYF.